The rows below give T cell receptor beta chains drawn from one sample of a study of cytomegalovirus exposure and HLA in healthy donors. The protocol was immunoSEQ multiplex PCR, while the TCRdb copy is restricted to in-frame clones and leaves out a portion. The table has about 130,000 clones, approximately 85% seen once. Sequencing was done on a sample of PBMCs. The receptor source for this set is a boy between 10 and 17 years old in good health and CMV-seronegative. CDR3s include the opening cysteine and the closing phenylalanine or tryptophan. The D gene is left open where the match is weak. Clone size is not always given. Where it is, it says once, few, many or a class for expanded clones.

D gene,V gene,clone size,J gene,CDR3 protein,CDR3 DNA
.,TRBV6-5,.,TRBJ1-6,CASKLQGEKNSPLHF,TGTGCCAGCAAACTCCAGGGTGAAAAGAATTCACCCCTCCACTTT
TRBD2,TRBV25-1,.,TRBJ2-1,CASTGTRDYNEQFF,TGTGCCAGCACCGGGACTAGGGATTACAATGAGCAGTTCTTC
.,TRBV7-3,.,TRBJ1-2,CASSYGEWNYGYPF,TGTGCCAGCAGTTACGGGGAATGGAACTATGGCTACCCCTTC
TRBD2,TRBV7-9,.,TRBJ2-1,CASSLGASGNNEQFF,TGTGCCAGCAGCTTAGGGGCTAGCGGCAACAATGAGCAGTTCTTC
TRBD1,TRBV6-4,.,TRBJ1-1,CASSATTGLNTEAFF,TGTGCCAGCAGTGCAACGACAGGGTTAAACACTGAAGCTTTCTTT
.,TRBV6-5,.,TRBJ1-3,CASYLPGTNTIYF,TGTGCCAGCTACCTCCCGGGAACAAACACCATATATTTT
TRBD2,TRBV6-5,.,TRBJ2-4,CASRVAGAPGGIQYF,TGTGCCAGCAGGGTAGCGGGGGCCCCGGGGGGCATTCAGTACTTC
.,TRBV6-1,.,TRBJ2-7,CASSESGFPYEQYF,TGTGCCAGCAGTGAATCAGGGTTCCCCTACGAGCAGTACTTC
.,TRBV18,.,TRBJ2-7,CASSPAIRATYEQYF,TGTGCCAGCTCACCAGCCATCAGGGCAACCTACGAGCAGTACTTC
.,TRBV25-1,.,TRBJ2-7,CASRKQSGEQYF,TGTGCCAGCAGAAAACAGTCTGGCGAGCAGTACTTC
.,TRBV6-5,.,TRBJ2-5,CASSTSLFLETQYF,TGTGCCAGCAGTACTAGTTTGTTTCTAGAGACCCAGTACTTC
.,TRBV30,.,TRBJ2-7,CAWSVLAAVQYF,TGTGCCTGGAGTGTACTAGCAGCGGTGCAGTACTTC
TRBD1,TRBV5-1,few,TRBJ1-3,CASSLASQDRGFDTIYF,TGCGCCAGCAGCTTGGCGTCACAGGACAGGGGATTCGACACCATATATTTT
.,TRBV5-1,.,TRBJ2-5,CASSLGRGRETQYF,TGCGCCAGCAGCTTGGGTCGGGGTCGGGAGACCCAGTACTTC
.,TRBV9,.,TRBJ2-1,CASSVGSEGYNEQFF,TGTGCCAGCAGCGTAGGTAGCGAGGGCTACAATGAGCAGTTCTTC